This T cell receptor beta chain derives from a study of T cell repertoires in cytomegalovirus infection. V lost 5 bases, J lost 2 bases, and 21 bases lay in between. The CDR3 spans 17 residues. The germline V gene has CDR1 SGHAT and CDR2 FQNNGV. TCRdb analysed the reads with MiXCR anew, one entry per CDR3 protein. Among hundreds of thousands of distinct CDR3 sequences listed, about 33% were seen once. This clonotype occurred a few times. Its specificity is not known. V and J are TRBV11-2 and TRBJ2-5; tentatively, D is TRBD1 (6 bases). This specimen consisted of cultured PBMCs, obtained from culture after CMV antigen stimulation. The receptor was isolated from a human donor in good health (CMV status not recorded). Some clones in this sample may be carry-over from other donors' samples. In DNA form, the CDR3 reads TGTGCCAGCAGCGCAAGACTCGGACAGTCTTATCAAGAGACCCAGTACTTC. Amino acids: CASSARLGQSYQETQYF.